This T cell receptor beta chain comes out of a study of control samples from healthy donors and cancer patients. Libraries were prepared by immunoSEQ multiplex PCR; TCRdb keeps only in-frame clonotypes and omits some of them. The repertoire includes some 74,000 clones, roughly 93% of them detected once, and more than 2.5% sits in the top ten. This CDR3 has 13 amino acids. Trimming removed 2 bases at V and 0 bases at J, with 4 bases between. Sequencing was carried out using blood. V usage is TRBV12-3 or TRBV12-4 and J usage is TRBJ1-1; no clear D gene. The source is a woman in her twenties or thirties in good health. The CDR3 loop is CASSLYMNTEAFF. The CDR3 DNA reads TGTGCCAGCAGTTTATATATGAACACTGAAGCTTTCTTT.